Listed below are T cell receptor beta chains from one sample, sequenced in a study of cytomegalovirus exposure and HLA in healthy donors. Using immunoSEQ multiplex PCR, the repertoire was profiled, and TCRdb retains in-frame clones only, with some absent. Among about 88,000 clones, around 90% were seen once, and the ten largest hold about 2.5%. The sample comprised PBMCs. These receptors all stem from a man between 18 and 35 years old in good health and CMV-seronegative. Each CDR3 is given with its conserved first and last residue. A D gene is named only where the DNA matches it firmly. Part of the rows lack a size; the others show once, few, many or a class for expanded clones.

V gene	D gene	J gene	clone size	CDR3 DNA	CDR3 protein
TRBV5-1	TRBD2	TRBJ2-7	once	TGCGCCAGCAGCTCGGGACTAGCGGGAACCTACGAGCAGTACTTC	CASSSGLAGTYEQYF
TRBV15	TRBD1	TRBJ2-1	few	TGTGCCACCAGCAGTATCCAGGGGGCCGGCTATGAGCAGTTCTTC	CATSSIQGAGYEQFF
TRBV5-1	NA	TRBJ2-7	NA	TGCGCCAGCAGCTTGGGACTAGTCCCAACTATCTACGAAGAGTCATCTGAGCAGTACTTC	CASSLGLVPTIYEESSEQYF
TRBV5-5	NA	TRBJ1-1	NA	TGTGCCAGCAGCATGACAGCAACTCAGAACACTGAAGCTTTCTTT	CASSMTATQNTEAFF
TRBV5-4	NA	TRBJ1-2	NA	TGTGCCAGCAGCTTGGCCGGGGGGGCTGGCTACACCTTC	CASSLAGGAGYTF
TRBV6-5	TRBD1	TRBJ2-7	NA	TGTGCCAGTACCCCCCGGACAGGCTCCTACGAGCAGTACTTC	CASTPRTGSYEQYF
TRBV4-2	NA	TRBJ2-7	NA	TGTGCCAGCAGCCAAGAGGCCCGATCCTACGAGCAGTACTTC	CASSQEARSYEQYF
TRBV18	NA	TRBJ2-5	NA	TGTGCCAGCTCACCACCCGACAGTATAGAGACCCAGTACTTC	CASSPPDSIETQYF
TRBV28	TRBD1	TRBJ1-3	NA	TGTGCCAGCAGTTGGACAGGGGGCGCTGGAAACACCATATATTTT	CASSWTGGAGNTIYF
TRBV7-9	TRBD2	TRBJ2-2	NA	TGTGCCAGCAGCGGGGGGACTAGTATCGGCACCGGGGAGCTGTTTTTT	CASSGGTSIGTGELFF
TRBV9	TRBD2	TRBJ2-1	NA	TGTGCCAGCAGCCTAGCGGGGACCTACAATGAGCAGTTCTTC	CASSLAGTYNEQFF
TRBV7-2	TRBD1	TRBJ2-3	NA	TGTGCCAGCAGCACGGGACAGTCCACAGATACGCAGTATTTT	CASSTGQSTDTQYF
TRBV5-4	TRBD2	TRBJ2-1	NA	TGTGCCAGCAGCTTGAGGACTAGCCACAACAATGAGCAGTTCTTC	CASSLRTSHNNEQFF
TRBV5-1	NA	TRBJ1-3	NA	TGCGCCAGCAGCTTGGTCGGAGGACAGTTCTCTGGAAACACCATATATTTT	CASSLVGGQFSGNTIYF
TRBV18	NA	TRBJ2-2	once	TGTGCCAGCTCACCAACAGCCAACACCGGGGAGCTGTTTTTT	CASSPTANTGELFF
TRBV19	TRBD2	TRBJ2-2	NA	TGTGCCAGTAGCCCAGGGTTAGCGGGTGCATCTGGGGAGCTGTTTTTT	CASSPGLAGASGELFF
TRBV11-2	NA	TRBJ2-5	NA	TGTGCCAGCAGCTTAGATGGCTATGGCGGTCTGATTCAAGAGACCCAGTACTTC	CASSLDGYGGLIQETQYF
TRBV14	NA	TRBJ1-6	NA	TGTGCCAGCAGCCAAGGTATACGTTTCGGCGGGGATAATTCACCCCTCCACTTT	CASSQGIRFGGDNSPLHF
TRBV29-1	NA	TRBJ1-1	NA	TGCAGCGTTAACAACAGGGTAGCCCACACTGAAGCTTTCTTT	CSVNNRVAHTEAFF
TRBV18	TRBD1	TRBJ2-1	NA	TGTGCCAGCTCACCACAAGGGACAGGGCGGGTTGGTGAGCAGTTCTTC	CASSPQGTGRVGEQFF
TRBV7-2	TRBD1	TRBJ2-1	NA	TGTGCCAGCAGCTTAGCCGCCGGGACAGGGCACGAGCAGTTCTTC	CASSLAAGTGHEQFF
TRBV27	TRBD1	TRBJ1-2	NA	TGTGCCAGCAGTTTAATTTGGAGCCCAGGGGGCGGTAGCTATGGCTACACCTTC	CASSLIWSPGGGSYGYTF
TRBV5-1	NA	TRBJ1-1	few	TGCGCCAGCAGCCCCAGGGGACGGACGAACACTGAAGCTTTCTTT	CASSPRGRTNTEAFF
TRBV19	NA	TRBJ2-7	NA	TGTGCCAGTAGCTTGGGGCGTCATTACCCCTACGAGCAGTACTTC	CASSLGRHYPYEQYF
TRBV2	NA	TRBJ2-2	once	TGTGCCAGCAGTGATAGACTTCGAGAGACCACCGGGGAGCTGTTTTTT	CASSDRLRETTGELFF
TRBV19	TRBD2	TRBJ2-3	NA	TGTGCCAGTTCCGAGGTCAGCGGGGGCACAGATACGCAGTATTTT	CASSEVSGGTDTQYF
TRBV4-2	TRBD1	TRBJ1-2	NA	TGTGCCAGCAGGAATACAGGGGCGGGCTACACCTTC	CASRNTGAGYTF